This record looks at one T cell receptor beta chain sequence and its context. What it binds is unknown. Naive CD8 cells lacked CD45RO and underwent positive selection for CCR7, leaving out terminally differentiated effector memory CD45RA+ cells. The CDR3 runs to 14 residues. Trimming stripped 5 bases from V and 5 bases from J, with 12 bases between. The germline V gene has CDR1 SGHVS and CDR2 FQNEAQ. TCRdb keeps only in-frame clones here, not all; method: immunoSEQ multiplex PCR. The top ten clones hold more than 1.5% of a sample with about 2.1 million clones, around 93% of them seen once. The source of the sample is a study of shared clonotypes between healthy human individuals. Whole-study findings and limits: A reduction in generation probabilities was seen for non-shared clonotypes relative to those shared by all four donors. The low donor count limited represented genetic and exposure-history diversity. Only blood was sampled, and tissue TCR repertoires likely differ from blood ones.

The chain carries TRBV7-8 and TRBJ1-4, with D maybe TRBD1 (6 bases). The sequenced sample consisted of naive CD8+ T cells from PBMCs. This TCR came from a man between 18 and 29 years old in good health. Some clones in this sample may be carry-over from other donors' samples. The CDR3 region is CASSRRGLNEKLFF. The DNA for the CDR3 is TGTGCCAGCAGCCGCAGGGGATTAAATGAAAAACTGTTTTTT.